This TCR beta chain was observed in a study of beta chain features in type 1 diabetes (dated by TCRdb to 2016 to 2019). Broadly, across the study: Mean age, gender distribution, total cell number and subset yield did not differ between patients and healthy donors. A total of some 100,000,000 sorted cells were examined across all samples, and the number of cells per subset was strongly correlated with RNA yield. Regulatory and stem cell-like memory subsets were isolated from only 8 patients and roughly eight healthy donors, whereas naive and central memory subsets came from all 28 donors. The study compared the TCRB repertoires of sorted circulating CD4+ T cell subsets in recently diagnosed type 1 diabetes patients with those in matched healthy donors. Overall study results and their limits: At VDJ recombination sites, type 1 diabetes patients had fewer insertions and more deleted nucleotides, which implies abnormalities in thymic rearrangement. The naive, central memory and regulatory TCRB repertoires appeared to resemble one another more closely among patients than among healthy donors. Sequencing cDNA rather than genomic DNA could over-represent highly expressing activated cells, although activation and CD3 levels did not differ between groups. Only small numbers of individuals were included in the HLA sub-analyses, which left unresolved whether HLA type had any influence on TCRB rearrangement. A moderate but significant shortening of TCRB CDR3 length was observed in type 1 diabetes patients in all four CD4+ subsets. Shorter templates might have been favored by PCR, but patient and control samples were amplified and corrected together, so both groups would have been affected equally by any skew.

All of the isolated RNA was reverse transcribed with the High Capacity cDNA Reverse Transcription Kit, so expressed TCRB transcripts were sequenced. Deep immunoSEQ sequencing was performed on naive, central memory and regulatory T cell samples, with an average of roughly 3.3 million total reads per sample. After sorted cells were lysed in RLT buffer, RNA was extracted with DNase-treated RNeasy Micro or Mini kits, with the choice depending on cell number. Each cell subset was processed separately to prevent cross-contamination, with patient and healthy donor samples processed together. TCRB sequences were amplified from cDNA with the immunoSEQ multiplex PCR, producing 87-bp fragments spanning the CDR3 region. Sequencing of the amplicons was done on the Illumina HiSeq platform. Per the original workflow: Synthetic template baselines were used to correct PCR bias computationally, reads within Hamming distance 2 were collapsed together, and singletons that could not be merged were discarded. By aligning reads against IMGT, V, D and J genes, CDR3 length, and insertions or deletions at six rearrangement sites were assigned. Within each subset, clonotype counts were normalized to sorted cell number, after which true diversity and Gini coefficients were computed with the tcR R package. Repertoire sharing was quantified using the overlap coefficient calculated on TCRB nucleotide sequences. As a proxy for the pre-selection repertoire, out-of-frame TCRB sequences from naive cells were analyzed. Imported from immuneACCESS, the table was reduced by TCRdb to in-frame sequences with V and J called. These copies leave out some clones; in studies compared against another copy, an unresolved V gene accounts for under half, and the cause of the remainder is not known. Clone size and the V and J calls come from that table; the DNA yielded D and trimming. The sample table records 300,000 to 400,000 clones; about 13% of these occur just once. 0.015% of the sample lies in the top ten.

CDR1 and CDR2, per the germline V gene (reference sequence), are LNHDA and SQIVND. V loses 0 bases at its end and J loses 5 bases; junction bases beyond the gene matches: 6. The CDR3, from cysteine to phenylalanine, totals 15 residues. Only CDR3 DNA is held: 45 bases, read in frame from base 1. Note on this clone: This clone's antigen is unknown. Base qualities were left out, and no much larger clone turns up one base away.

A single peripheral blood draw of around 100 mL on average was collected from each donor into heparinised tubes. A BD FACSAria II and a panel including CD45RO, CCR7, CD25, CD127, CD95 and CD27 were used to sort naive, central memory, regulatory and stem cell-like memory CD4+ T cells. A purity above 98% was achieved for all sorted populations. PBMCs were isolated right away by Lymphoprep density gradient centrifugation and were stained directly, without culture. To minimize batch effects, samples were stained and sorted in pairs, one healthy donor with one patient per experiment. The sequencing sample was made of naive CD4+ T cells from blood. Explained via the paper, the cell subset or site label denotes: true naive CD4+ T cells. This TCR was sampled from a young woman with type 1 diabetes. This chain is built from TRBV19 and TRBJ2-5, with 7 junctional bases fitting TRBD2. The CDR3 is CASSIDRGGAETQYF. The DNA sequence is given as TGTGCCAGTAGTATAGATCGCGGGGGAGCGGAGACCCAGTACTTC.